This T cell receptor (beta chain) was captured in a study of T cells in Graves' hyperthyroidism and ophthalmopathy. Study-wide background: It was at initial diagnosis, before any treatment, that peripheral blood was collected.

Enrolled ophthalmopathy patients presented with a Clinical Activity Score of at least 3, a NOSPECS grade of at least 4, and disease duration under 3 months. Using around 10 ml of fresh peripheral blood, PBMCs were prepared. V lost 0 bases and J lost 0, with 4 bases in between. In germline, CDR1 is SGHRS, CDR2 YFSETQ. The CDR3 consists of 14 residues. Whole-study results and caveats: Ophthalmopathy was identified by the model a median 6.5 months ahead of onset.

Concerning this clonotype: What it binds is not known.

Amplified regions were TCR beta CDR3 sequences from RNA transcripts. A set of HTBI primers served as the primers for a first-round RT-PCR of the TCR CDR3. MiXCR was run by TCRdb on the multiplex PCR reads, yielding one entry per CDR3 protein. The data show over 350,000 distinct CDR3 sequences, with roughly 18% seen just once and over 35% held by the top ten. This TCR came from a man aged 18 to 30 with Graves' ophthalmopathy. The sequenced sample was blood. This rearrangement joins TRBV5-1 to TRBJ1-3; D unresolved. The CDR3: CASSLEVSGNTIYF. Written as DNA, the CDR3 is TGCGCCAGCAGCTTGGAGGTCTCTGGAAACACCATATATTTT.